This TCR beta chain was found in a study of control samples from healthy donors and cancer patients. Germline CDR1 LNHDA, CDR2 SQIVND (reference sequence). V was shortened by 4 bases and J by 4 bases, with 16 bases between the two germline ends. The CDR3 sequence is 15 residues long. Method: immunoSEQ multiplex PCR; TCRdb's copy keeps in-frame clones and lacks some. The data contain just over 80,000 clones, approximately 89% of them seen just once; the ten biggest clones take up 5.5% to 7%. This receptor was taken from a man in his fifties or sixties in good health. The specimen sequenced was blood. V and J are TRBV19 and TRBJ1-1; tentative D call: TRBD1 (6 bases). CDR3 amino acids: CASSTRYRVGTEAFF. The CDR3 DNA reads as TGTGCCAGTAGTACCCGATACAGGGTGGGCACTGAAGCTTTCTTT.